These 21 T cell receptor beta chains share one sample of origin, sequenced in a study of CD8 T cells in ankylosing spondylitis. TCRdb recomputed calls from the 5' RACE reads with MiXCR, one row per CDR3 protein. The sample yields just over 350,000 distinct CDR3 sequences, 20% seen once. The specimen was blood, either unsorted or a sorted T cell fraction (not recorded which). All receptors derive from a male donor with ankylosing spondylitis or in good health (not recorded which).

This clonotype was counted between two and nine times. The CDR3 DNA is TGTGCCAGCAGCTTAGCCGACTATCAGCCCCAGCATTTT. Translation: CASSLADYQPQHF. This sequence joins TRBV7-8 and TRBJ1-5; no definite D call. Deletions cut 0 bases from V and 5 bases from J, with 5 bases between. The CDR3 runs to 13 residues. Germline lookup yields CDR1 SGHVS and CDR2 FQNEAQ. The complete variable domain, with remaining parts taken from reference TRBV7-8 and TRBJ1-5, reads GAGVSQSPRYKVAKRGQDVALRCDPISGHVSLFWYQQALGQGPEFLTYFQNEAQLDKSGLPSDRFFAERPEGSVSTLKIQRTQQEDSAVYLCASSLADYQPQHFGDGTRLSIL.

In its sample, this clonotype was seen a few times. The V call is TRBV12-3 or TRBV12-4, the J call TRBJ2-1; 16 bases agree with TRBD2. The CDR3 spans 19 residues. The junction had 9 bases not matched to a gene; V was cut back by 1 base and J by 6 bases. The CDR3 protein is CASSLVGTSGGASGNEQFF. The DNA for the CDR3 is TGTGCCAGCAGTTTAGTCGGGACTAGCGGGGGGGCTAGTGGCAATGAGCAGTTCTTC.

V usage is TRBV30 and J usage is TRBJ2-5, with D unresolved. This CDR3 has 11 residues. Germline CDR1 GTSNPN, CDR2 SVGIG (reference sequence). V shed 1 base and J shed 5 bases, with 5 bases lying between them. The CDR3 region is CAWSGGETQYF. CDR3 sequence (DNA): TGTGCCTGGAGTGGGGGTGAGACCCAGTACTTC.

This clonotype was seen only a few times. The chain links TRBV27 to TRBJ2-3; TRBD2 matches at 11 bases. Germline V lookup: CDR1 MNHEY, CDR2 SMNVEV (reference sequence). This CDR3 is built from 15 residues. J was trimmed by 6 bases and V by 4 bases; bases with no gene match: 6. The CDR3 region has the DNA TGTGCCAGCAGTTCGGGGACTAGCGGAAGGGATACGCAGTATTTT. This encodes CASSSGTSGRDTQYF.

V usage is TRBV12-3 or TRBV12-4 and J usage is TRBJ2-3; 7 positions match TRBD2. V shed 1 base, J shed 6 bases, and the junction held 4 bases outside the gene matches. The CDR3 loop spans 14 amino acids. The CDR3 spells CASSLGLAFDTQYF. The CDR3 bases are TGTGCCAGCAGTTTAGGACTAGCCTTCGATACGCAGTATTTT.

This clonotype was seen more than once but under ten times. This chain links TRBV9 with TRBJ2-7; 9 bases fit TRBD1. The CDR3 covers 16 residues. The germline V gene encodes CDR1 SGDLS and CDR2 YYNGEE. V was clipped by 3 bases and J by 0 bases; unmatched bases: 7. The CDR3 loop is CASSATGQGFSYEQYF. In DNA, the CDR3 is TGTGCCAGCAGCGCGACGGGACAGGGATTCTCCTACGAGCAGTACTTC.

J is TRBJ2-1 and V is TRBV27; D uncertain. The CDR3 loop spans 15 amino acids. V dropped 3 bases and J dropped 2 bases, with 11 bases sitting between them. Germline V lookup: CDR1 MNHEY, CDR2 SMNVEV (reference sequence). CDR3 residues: CASSLSPGPYNEQFF. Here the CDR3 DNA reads TGTGCCAGCAGTTTGTCCCCCGGACCCTACAATGAGCAGTTCTTC.

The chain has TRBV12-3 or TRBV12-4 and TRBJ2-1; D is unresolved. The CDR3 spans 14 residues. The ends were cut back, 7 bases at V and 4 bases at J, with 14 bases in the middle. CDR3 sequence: CASTDSPEYNEQFF. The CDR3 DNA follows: TGTGCCAGCACCGATTCCCCGGAGTACAATGAGCAGTTCTTC.

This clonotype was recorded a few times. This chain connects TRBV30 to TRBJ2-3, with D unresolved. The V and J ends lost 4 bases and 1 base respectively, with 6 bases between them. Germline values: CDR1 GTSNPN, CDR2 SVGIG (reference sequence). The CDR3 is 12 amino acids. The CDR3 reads CAWTPGTDTQYF. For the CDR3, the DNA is TGTGCCTGGACCCCTGGCACAGATACGCAGTATTTT.

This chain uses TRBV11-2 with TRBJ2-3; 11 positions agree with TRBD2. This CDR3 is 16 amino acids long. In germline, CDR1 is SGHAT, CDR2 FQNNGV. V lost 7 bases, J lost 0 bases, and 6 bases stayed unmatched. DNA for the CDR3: TGTGCCAGCATCGCCACTAGCGGGAGTAGCACAGATACGCAGTATTTT. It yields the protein CASIATSGSSTDTQYF.

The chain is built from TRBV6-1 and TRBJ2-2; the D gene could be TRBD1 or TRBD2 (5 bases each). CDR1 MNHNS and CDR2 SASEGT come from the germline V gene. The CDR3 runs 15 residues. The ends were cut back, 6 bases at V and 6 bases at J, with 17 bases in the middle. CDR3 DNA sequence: TGTGCCAGCAGCCCCGGGACGGGGAATTCCGGGGAGCTGTTTTTT. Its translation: CASSPGTGNSGELFF.

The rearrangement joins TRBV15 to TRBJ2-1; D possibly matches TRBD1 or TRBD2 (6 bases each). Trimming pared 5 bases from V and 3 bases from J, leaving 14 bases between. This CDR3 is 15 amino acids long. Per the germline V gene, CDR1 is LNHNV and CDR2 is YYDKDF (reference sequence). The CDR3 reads CATSGGTLGYNEQFF. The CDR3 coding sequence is TGTGCCACCAGCGGGGGGACACTCGGCTACAATGAGCAGTTCTTC.

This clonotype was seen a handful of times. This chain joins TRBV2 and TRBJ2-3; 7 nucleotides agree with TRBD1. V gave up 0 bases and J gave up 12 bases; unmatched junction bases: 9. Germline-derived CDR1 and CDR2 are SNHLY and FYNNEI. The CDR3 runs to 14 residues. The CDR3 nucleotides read TGTGCCAGCAGTGAAGCTATATGGGACAGCCCTCAGTATTTT. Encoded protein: CASSEAIWDSPQYF.

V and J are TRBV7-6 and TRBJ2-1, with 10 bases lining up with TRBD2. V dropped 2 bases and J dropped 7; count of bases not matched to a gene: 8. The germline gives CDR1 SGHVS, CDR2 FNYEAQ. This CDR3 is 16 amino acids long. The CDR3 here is CASSLQAGGLRNEQFF. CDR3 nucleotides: TGTGCCAGCAGCTTACAAGCGGGGGGGCTACGGAATGAGCAGTTCTTC.

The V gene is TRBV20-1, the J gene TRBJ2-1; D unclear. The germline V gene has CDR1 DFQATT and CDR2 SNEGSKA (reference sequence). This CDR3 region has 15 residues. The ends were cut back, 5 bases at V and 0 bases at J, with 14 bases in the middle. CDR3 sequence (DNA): TGCAGTGCTTTAGAACGCCTGAGCTCCTACAATGAGCAGTTCTTC. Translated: CSALERLSSYNEQFF.

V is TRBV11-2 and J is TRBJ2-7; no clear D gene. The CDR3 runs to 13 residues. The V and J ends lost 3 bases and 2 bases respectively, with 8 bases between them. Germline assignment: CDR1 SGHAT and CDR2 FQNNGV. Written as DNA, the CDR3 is TGTGCCAGCAGCTTCGCAGAAGCCTACGAGCAGTACTTC. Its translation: CASSFAEAYEQYF.

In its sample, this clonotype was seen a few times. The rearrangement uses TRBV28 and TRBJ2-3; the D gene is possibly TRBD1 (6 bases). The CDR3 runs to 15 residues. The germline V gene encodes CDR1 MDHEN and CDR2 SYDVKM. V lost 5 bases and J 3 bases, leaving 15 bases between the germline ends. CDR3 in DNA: TGTGCCAGCAGTCGCTCAGGGGTTTGGACAGATACGCAGTATTTT. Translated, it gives CASSRSGVWTDTQYF.

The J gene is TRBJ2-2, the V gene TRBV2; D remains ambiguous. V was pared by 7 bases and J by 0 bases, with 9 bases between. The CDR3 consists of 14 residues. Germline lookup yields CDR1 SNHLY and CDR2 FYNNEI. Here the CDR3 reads CASTSDANTGELFF. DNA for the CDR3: TGTGCCAGCACCTCGGACGCGAACACCGGGGAGCTGTTTTTT.

CDR3 in amino acids: CASSVWETGGDTQYF. In DNA form, the CDR3 reads TGTGCCAGCAGCGTATGGGAGACAGGTGGAGATACGCAGTATTTT. V and J are TRBV9 and TRBJ2-3, with D tentatively TRBD1 (6 bases). This CDR3 spans 15 amino acids. Germline V lookup: CDR1 SGDLS, CDR2 YYNGEE. The V and J ends lost 1 base and 5 bases respectively, with 14 bases between them.

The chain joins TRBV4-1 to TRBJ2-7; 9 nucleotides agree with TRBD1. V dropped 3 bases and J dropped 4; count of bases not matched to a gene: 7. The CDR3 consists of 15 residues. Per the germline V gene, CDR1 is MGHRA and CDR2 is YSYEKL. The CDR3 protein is CASSQADRGEYEQYF. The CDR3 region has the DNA TGCGCCAGCAGCCAGGCCGACAGGGGGGAATACGAGCAGTACTTC.

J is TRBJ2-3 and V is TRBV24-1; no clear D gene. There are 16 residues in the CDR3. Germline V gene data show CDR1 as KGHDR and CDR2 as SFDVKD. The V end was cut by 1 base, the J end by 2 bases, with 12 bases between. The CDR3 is CATSDFQVSDTDTQYF. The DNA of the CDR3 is TGTGCCACCAGTGATTTTCAGGTGTCAGACACAGATACGCAGTATTTT.